Listed below are T cell receptor beta chains from one sample, sequenced in a study of cytomegalovirus exposure and HLA in healthy donors. The table came from immunoSEQ multiplex PCR; TCRdb's copy has only in-frame clones and leaves some out. The data show approximately 100,000 clones, 55% to 65% seen once. Sample: PBMCs. These receptors originate from a man younger than 40 in good health and CMV-seropositive. Each CDR3 is given with its conserved first and last residue. D genes are given only for firm matches. Expanded clones get a size class; other rows say once, few or many, or leave the size out.

cdr3_nt,cdr3_aa,clone_size,v_call,d_call,j_call
TGTGCCAGCAGCTTAGGGACTAGCGGGGGGCGGGAGACCCAGTACTTC,CASSLGTSGGRETQYF,few,TRBV7-2,TRBD2,TRBJ2-5
TGTGCCAGCAGCTCGATAGCGGGGGGTAGGGCCGGGGAGCTGTTTTTT,CASSSIAGGRAGELFF,few,TRBV7-8,TRBD2,TRBJ2-2
TGTTCCAGCAGGTCCGGGACAGACTACGAGCAGTACTTC,CSSRSGTDYEQYF,-,TRBV7-9,TRBD1,TRBJ2-7
TGTGCCAGCAGTACTCAACAGGGTATCGAGCAGTACTTC,CASSTQQGIEQYF,-,TRBV27,-,TRBJ2-7
TGTGCCAGTAGTATAGCGGAGCGGGAGCTGTTTTTT,CASSIAERELFF,few,TRBV19,-,TRBJ2-2
TGTGCCAGCAGCGGACGAACTAGCGGGGGTCTTTCTAGGGATACGCAGTATTTT,CASSGRTSGGLSRDTQYF,-,TRBV5-6,TRBD2,TRBJ2-3
TGTGCCAGCAGTGGACAGGGGTCTTCACCCCTCCACTTT,CASSGQGSSPLHF,-,TRBV2,TRBD1,TRBJ1-6
TGTGCCTGGAGTGGGCACATTTGGTACTTC,CAWSGHIWYF,once,TRBV30,-,TRBJ2-5
TGTGCCAGCAGCTTAGCGGTTCAGAATAATGAAAAACTGTTTTTT,CASSLAVQNNEKLFF,-,TRBV7-9,-,TRBJ1-4
TGTGCCAGTAGTATCCAGGGGGGTGGCTACACCTTC,CASSIQGGGYTF,few,TRBV19,TRBD1,TRBJ1-2
TGCGCCAGCAGCCTCGGGACAGGGAAGGGGGAGACCCAGTACTTC,CASSLGTGKGETQYF,-,TRBV5-1,TRBD1,TRBJ2-5
TGTGCCAGCAGCTTAGATCACGCAGGGACTGGAAACACCATATATTTT,CASSLDHAGTGNTIYF,-,TRBV11-2,-,TRBJ1-3
TGCGCCAGCAGCTTGGGCCAACAATTAAGGAACACTGAAGCTTTCTTT,CASSLGQQLRNTEAFF,few,TRBV5-1,-,TRBJ1-1
TGTGCCACGCGTGGGGCGGACTATGGCTACACCTTC,CATRGADYGYTF,-,TRBV10-3,-,TRBJ1-2
TGTGCCAGCAGCGACCGGACAGCTCGCACTGAAGCTTTCTTT,CASSDRTARTEAFF,-,TRBV2,-,TRBJ1-1
TGTGCCAGCAGCTCTCAAACGGGAATTGGGGAGCTGTTTTTT,CASSSQTGIGELFF,-,TRBV11-2,-,TRBJ2-2
TGTGCCAGCAGTGAACAGGGATACACAGATACGCAGTATTTT,CASSEQGYTDTQYF,-,TRBV25-1,-,TRBJ2-3
TGTGCCAGCAGCCCGACTGGAGCGGGGGACACAGATACGCAGTATTTT,CASSPTGAGDTDTQYF,-,TRBV6-4,TRBD2,TRBJ2-3
TGCGCCAGCAGCTTGGAAGGGACAGGACCCCTCGAGCAGTACTTC,CASSLEGTGPLEQYF,-,TRBV5-1,TRBD1,TRBJ2-7
TGTGCCACTGGAAGGACAGCTTTGAACACTGAAGCTTTCTTT,CATGRTALNTEAFF,-,TRBV19,-,TRBJ1-1
TGTGCCAGTAGTTTATATCCGACAGGGGGCTACAATGAGCAGTTCTTC,CASSLYPTGGYNEQFF,-,TRBV19,TRBD1,TRBJ2-1
TGTGCCAGCAGCCTTATACTGGTTGGGGGGACAGATACGCAGTATTTT,CASSLILVGGTDTQYF,once,TRBV7-9,-,TRBJ2-3
TGTGCCAGCAGTTTCACTCGGGGAACCGGGGAGCTGTTTTTT,CASSFTRGTGELFF,-,TRBV6-6,-,TRBJ2-2
TGTGCCAGCAGCCTTCCTCTGGGGGCAAATTCACCCCTCCACTTT,CASSLPLGANSPLHF,few,TRBV5-8,-,TRBJ1-6
TGCGCCAGCAGCCCAGGGATTGCTGGAAACACCATATATTTT,CASSPGIAGNTIYF,few,TRBV5-1,-,TRBJ1-3
TGTGCCAGCAGTTTATCCCCGGGGGGTAACACTGAAGCTTTCTTT,CASSLSPGGNTEAFF,-,TRBV27,-,TRBJ1-1
TGCGCCAGCAGCTTAGGGGCCAACTCCCAAGAGACCCAGTACTTC,CASSLGANSQETQYF,-,TRBV5-1,-,TRBJ2-5
TGTGCCAGCAGTCCATTGACAGGAGTTGTGAACACTGAAGCTTTCTTT,CASSPLTGVVNTEAFF,-,TRBV27,-,TRBJ1-1
TGCGCCAGCCGGACTAGCGATTACAATGAGCAGTTCTTC,CASRTSDYNEQFF,-,TRBV10-2,TRBD2,TRBJ2-1
TGTGCCAGCAGTGAAGTCCCCGGGGATACGCAGTATTTT,CASSEVPGDTQYF,-,TRBV6-1,-,TRBJ2-3
TGCAGCGTTTTTGCCGGGGGGGAAAAACTGTTTTTT,CSVFAGGEKLFF,-,TRBV29-1,-,TRBJ1-4